This T cell receptor (beta chain) originates from a study of blood T cell repertoires in COVID-19. Overall study: Samples representing acute and convalescent COVID-19 were sourced from the United States, Italy and Spain. T cells, B-cell-depleted T cells, or PBMCs supplied cDNA or gDNA.

Enrolled during active infection, Seattle patients were then followed longitudinally. The CDR3 loop spans 12 amino acids. Germline V gives CDR1 SGDLS, CDR2 YYNGEE. The ends lost 8 bases at V and 4 bases at J; junction bases unmatched: 5. TCRdb keeps only in-frame clones here, not all; method: immunoSEQ multiplex PCR. The table includes around 300,000 clones, around 87% detected once. This receptor was obtained from a middle-aged woman with COVID-19, enrolled during active disease. The chain carries TRBV9 and TRBJ1-1; 7 nucleotides match TRBD1. The sample was peripheral blood. The CDR3 coding sequence is TGTGCCAGTAGCAGGGACAGCACTGAAGCTTTCTTT. Its protein product is CASSRDSTEAFF.